Each of the 17 T cell receptor beta chains below was sequenced from the same sample in a study of T cell repertoires in cytomegalovirus infection. MiXCR was run by TCRdb on the reads, yielding one entry per CDR3 protein. The top ten hold 10% to 15% of the sample, which has about 770,000 distinct CDR3 sequences, 25% to 30% seen once. These receptors have no identified antigens. Sequences were derived from cultured CD8+ T cells from PBMCs, sampled from culture after CMV antigen stimulation. These receptors were collected from a human donor in good health (CMV status not recorded). Some clones in this sample may be carry-over from other donors' samples.

The V call is TRBV5-6, the J call TRBJ2-7, with 8 nucleotides matching TRBD1. This CDR3 region has 14 residues. With V trimmed by 3 bases and J by 6 bases, 8 bases remained unmatched. Germline V gene sequence: CDR1 SGHDT, CDR2 YYEEEE. CDR3 sequence (DNA): TGTGCCAGCAGCTCCCCCGGACAGGGTTTCGAGCAGTACTTC. This encodes CASSSPGQGFEQYF.

This clonotype was seen only a few times. V is TRBV6-2 or TRBV6-3 and J is TRBJ1-1; D remains unclear. CDR1 MNHEY and CDR2 SVGEGT come from the germline V gene. The V end was cut by 5 bases, the J end by 1 base, with 8 bases between. The CDR3 has 13 residues. The CDR3 coding sequence is TGTGCCAGCAGTGGGGTATGGAACACTGAAGCTTTCTTT. It yields the protein CASSGVWNTEAFF.

The chain joins TRBV5-6 to TRBJ2-3; D unresolved. The CDR3 covers 16 residues. CDR1 and CDR2 from the germline V gene are SGHDT and YYEEEE. Trimming stripped 7 bases from V and 6 bases from J, with 24 bases between. Here the CDR3 DNA reads TGTGCCAGCCGATCATCATCAAGGGCCGGATTGGATACGCAGTATTTT. This sequence encodes CASRSSSRAGLDTQYF.

The chain combines TRBV4-3 with TRBJ1-2; D is ambiguous. This CDR3 is built from 17 residues. CDR1 and CDR2 (germline): LGHNA, YSLEER. Trimming shortened V by 0 bases and J by 4 bases, and 18 bases separated the two germline ends. The CDR3, as DNA: TGCGCCAGCAGCCAAGATCGGGAACGGACGAAAAGCTATGGCTACACCTTC. It encodes CASSQDRERTKSYGYTF.

This clonotype was counted only a few times. V gene TRBV7-6 combines with J gene TRBJ2-5; D is perhaps TRBD2 (5 bases). Looked up from germline, CDR1 is SGHVS and CDR2 is FNYEAQ. V was shortened by 6 bases and J by 5 bases, with 19 bases between the two germline ends. This CDR3 spans 15 amino acids. The CDR3 nucleotides are TGTGCCAGCAGTTCAGACGCGGGCTTGGGTGAGACCCAGTACTTC. As protein: CASSSDAGLGETQYF.

This clonotype was recorded a few times. The J gene is TRBJ2-1, the V gene TRBV7-9; no firm D call. Trimming stripped 2 bases from V and 0 bases from J, with 11 bases between. The CDR3 has 16 residues. Germline V CDR1 and CDR2: SEHNR, FQNEAQ (reference sequence). As DNA, the CDR3 is TGTGCCAGCAGCTTATCCAGCTACGTCTCCTACAATGAGCAGTTCTTC. Its translation is CASSLSSYVSYNEQFF.

V usage is TRBV12-3 or TRBV12-4 and J usage is TRBJ2-1, with 9 bases aligning to TRBD2. The V segment lost 3 bases and the J segment 6 bases; nucleotides outside the gene matches: 12. The CDR3 totals 17 residues. The CDR3 here is CASSFFPSGAFGNEQFF. The CDR3 region has the DNA TGTGCCAGCAGTTTTTTTCCTAGCGGGGCCTTCGGCAATGAGCAGTTCTTC.

The chain combines TRBV19 with TRBJ2-2, with 9 bases aligning to TRBD1. Looked up from germline, CDR1 is LNHDA and CDR2 is SQIVND (reference sequence). The CDR3 totals 15 residues. J was trimmed by 7 bases and V by 7 bases; bases with no gene match: 10. In nucleotides, the CDR3 is TGTGCCAGTACCTCGCCGACAGGGGGGATCGGGGAGCTGTTTTTT. Amino acid sequence: CASTSPTGGIGELFF.

V and J are TRBV6-5 and TRBJ2-3, with unresolved D. From germline, CDR1 is MNHEY and CDR2 SVGAGI. Deletions cut 0 bases from V and 4 bases from J, with 11 bases between. There are 15 residues in the CDR3. CDR3 protein: CASSYSTRSADTQYF. In DNA, the CDR3 is TGTGCCAGCAGTTACTCGACTCGTAGTGCAGATACGCAGTATTTT.

This rearrangement joins TRBV25-1 to TRBJ1-1; tentatively, D is TRBD1 (5 bases). The ends were cut back, 0 bases at V and 6 bases at J, with 17 bases in the middle. Germline assignment: CDR1 MGHDK and CDR2 SYGVNS. The CDR3 contains 16 residues. CDR3: CASSEYYPGKLPEAFF. For the CDR3, the DNA is TGTGCCAGCAGTGAATATTACCCAGGGAAGTTGCCTGAAGCTTTCTTT.

The rearrangement joins TRBV7-3 to TRBJ2-2, with 9 bases fitting TRBD2. Per germline, CDR1 SGHTA and CDR2 FQGTGA. Losses at the gene ends were 4 bases for V and 3 bases for J; bases not matched to a gene: 9. This CDR3 contains 17 residues. For the CDR3, the DNA is TGTGCCAGCAGCTCCCCCTTCGCTAGCGGGGACACCGGGGAGCTGTTTTTT. It yields the protein CASSSPFASGDTGELFF.

At least ten counts were recorded for this clonotype. The gene calls are TRBV12-3 or TRBV12-4 and TRBJ1-1; D gene ambiguous. This CDR3 spans 12 amino acids. V lost 3 bases and J lost 3, with 5 bases in between. CDR3 nucleotide sequence: TGTGCCAGCAGTTTGCCTGACACTGAAGCTTTCTTT. Amino acids: CASSLPDTEAFF.

The CDR3 reads CASSLLWSYEYYGYTF. The CDR3 nucleotides read TGTGCCAGCAGTTTGCTATGGTCCTACGAGTACTATGGCTACACCTTC. V and J are TRBV12-3 or TRBV12-4 and TRBJ1-2; D remains unclear. The CDR3 is made up of 16 amino acids. Trimming took off 3 bases at V and 3 bases at J, with 17 bases between the two ends.

The chain has TRBV7-2 and TRBJ2-1, with D perhaps assigned TRBD1 or TRBD2 (6 bases each). V lost 0 bases and J lost 10, with 13 bases in between. The length of the CDR3 is 14 residues. The germline CDR1 and CDR2 sequences are SGHTA and FQGNSA. For the CDR3, the DNA is TGTGCCAGCAGCTTAGCGCTCGGGGGCCTCGAGCAGTTCTTC. Amino acid sequence: CASSLALGGLEQFF.

This clonotype was detected ten times or more. This chain links TRBV7-2 with TRBJ2-5; 9 bases align to TRBD2. This CDR3 has 15 amino acids. V lost 6 bases and J lost 1; bases outside the gene matches: 6. Germline CDR1 reads SGHTA; CDR2 reads FQGNSA. CDR3 sequence (DNA): TGTGCCAGCAGGCTGGGCGGGGGGGTCCAAGAGACCCAGTACTTC. This encodes CASRLGGGVQETQYF.

This clonotype has more than one count but fewer than ten. The CDR3 spells CASSPNRGPVNTEAFF. CDR3 DNA sequence: TGTGCCAGTAGTCCCAACAGGGGGCCGGTGAACACTGAAGCTTTCTTT. This chain joins TRBV19 and TRBJ1-1, with 9 bases identical to TRBD1. This CDR3 contains 16 residues. CDR1 and CDR2 (germline): LNHDA, SQIVND (reference sequence). Unmatched junction bases numbered 7, after V lost 5 bases and J lost 0 bases. The complete variable domain, with remaining parts taken from reference TRBV19 and TRBJ1-1, reads DGGITQSPKYLFRKEGQNVTLSCEQNLNHDAMYWYRQDPGQGLRLIYYSQIVNDFQKGDIAEGYSVSREKKESFPLTVTSAQKNPTAFYLCASSPNRGPVNTEAFFGQGTRLTVV.

This rearrangement joins TRBV14 to TRBJ2-7; the D gene is possibly TRBD2 (6 bases). V was clipped by 5 bases and J by 5 bases, with 13 bases between them. Per germline, CDR1 SGHDN and CDR2 FVKESK. This CDR3 spans 13 amino acids. DNA of the CDR3: TGTGCCAGCAGCTTGGGACTCCTGGACGAGCAGTACGTC. Residues: CASSLGLLDEQYV.